This is a list of T cell receptor beta chains from one sample in a study of shared clonotypes between healthy human individuals. Clones were read by immunoSEQ multiplex PCR, and TCRdb kept only the in-frame ones, dropping some. The sample gives 2 million to 2.5 million clones, 85% to 95% of which show up once; under 0.45% is in the top ten. The sequenced material came from naive CD4+ T cells from PBMCs. Receptors were obtained from a man between 18 and 29 years old in good health. Some clones in this sample may be carry-over from other donors' samples. The CDR3 runs from the conserved cysteine through the conserved F or W. D genes are given only for firm matches. Some rows have no size entry. The others give once, few or many, or a class for an expanded clone.

v_call: TRBV4-2
j_call: TRBJ2-2
d_call: .
clone_size: .
cdr3_aa: CASSLRGGLQHTGELFF
cdr3_nt: TGTGCCAGCAGCCTGAGGGGGGGACTCCAGCACACCGGGGAGCTGTTTTTT

v_call: TRBV27
j_call: TRBJ2-7
d_call: TRBD1
clone_size: .
cdr3_aa: CASSRRTGRYVTYEQYF
cdr3_nt: TGTGCCAGCAGTAGACGGACAGGGCGATACGTTACCTACGAGCAGTACTTC

v_call: TRBV7-6
j_call: TRBJ2-7
d_call: .
clone_size: .
cdr3_aa: CASSLVGAGTYEQYF
cdr3_nt: TGTGCCAGCAGCTTGGTGGGAGCGGGCACCTACGAGCAGTACTTC

v_call: TRBV7-2
j_call: TRBJ1-3
d_call: .
clone_size: .
cdr3_aa: CASSLRVLPGNTIYF
cdr3_nt: TGTGCCAGCAGCTTAAGAGTATTGCCTGGAAACACCATATATTTT

v_call: TRBV7-3
j_call: TRBJ1-1
d_call: .
clone_size: once
cdr3_aa: CASSLTLAANTEAFF
cdr3_nt: TGTGCCAGCAGCTTAACCCTCGCGGCTAACACTGAAGCTTTCTTT

v_call: TRBV19
j_call: TRBJ2-3
d_call: .
clone_size: .
cdr3_aa: CASASPGTDTQYF
cdr3_nt: TGTGCCAGCGCCAGCCCCGGCACAGATACGCAGTATTTT

v_call: TRBV13
j_call: TRBJ2-7
d_call: .
clone_size: .
cdr3_aa: CASSRTRQGGGYEQYF
cdr3_nt: TGTGCCAGCAGCCGAACGCGACAGGGTGGGGGGTACGAGCAGTACTTC

v_call: TRBV5-6
j_call: TRBJ1-4
d_call: .
clone_size: .
cdr3_aa: CASSSLVGGGKLFF
cdr3_nt: TGTGCCAGCAGCTCCCTCGTGGGGGGCGGAAAACTGTTTTTT

v_call: TRBV5-1
j_call: TRBJ2-3
d_call: .
clone_size: .
cdr3_aa: CASSSEGTDTQYF
cdr3_nt: TGCGCCAGCAGCTCCGAAGGAACAGATACGCAGTATTTT

v_call: TRBV2
j_call: TRBJ1-3
d_call: .
clone_size: .
cdr3_aa: CASTVGSGNTIYF
cdr3_nt: TGTGCCAGCACCGTTGGGTCTGGAAACACCATATATTTT

v_call: TRBV28
j_call: TRBJ2-3
d_call: .
clone_size: .
cdr3_aa: CASRTVGASDTQYF
cdr3_nt: TGTGCCAGCAGAACGGTGGGAGCCTCAGATACGCAGTATTTT

v_call: TRBV11-2
j_call: TRBJ2-2
d_call: TRBD2
clone_size: .
cdr3_aa: CASSFRLAGVANTGELFF
cdr3_nt: TGTGCCAGCAGCTTCCGACTAGCGGGAGTGGCGAACACCGGGGAGCTGTTTTTT

v_call: TRBV11-2
j_call: TRBJ2-2
d_call: TRBD2
clone_size: .
cdr3_aa: CASSFGSSGGGELFF
cdr3_nt: TGTGCCAGCAGCTTCGGGTCTAGCGGGGGCGGGGAGCTGTTTTTT

v_call: TRBV7-2
j_call: TRBJ2-7
d_call: .
clone_size: .
cdr3_aa: CASSLDAGTYEQYF
cdr3_nt: TGTGCCAGCAGCTTAGATGCAGGGACCTACGAGCAGTACTTC

v_call: TRBV30
j_call: TRBJ1-5
d_call: TRBD1
clone_size: .
cdr3_aa: CAWSVGTGREQPQHF
cdr3_nt: TGTGCCTGGAGTGTGGGGACAGGGAGAGAGCAGCCCCAGCATTTT

v_call: TRBV5-5
j_call: TRBJ1-2
d_call: .
clone_size: .
cdr3_aa: CASSLQGLFGYTF
cdr3_nt: TGTGCCAGCAGCTTACAGGGTTTGTTTGGCTACACCTTC

v_call: TRBV6-1
j_call: TRBJ1-5
d_call: .
clone_size: .
cdr3_aa: CASVGQTNQPQHF
cdr3_nt: TGTGCCAGCGTCGGACAGACCAATCAGCCCCAGCATTTT

v_call: TRBV9
j_call: TRBJ1-1
d_call: TRBD1
clone_size: .
cdr3_aa: CASSAGTGVTEAFF
cdr3_nt: TGTGCCAGCAGCGCCGGGACAGGGGTGACTGAAGCTTTCTTT

v_call: TRBV7-2
j_call: TRBJ2-7
d_call: .
clone_size: .
cdr3_aa: CASSPDLAAVYEQYF
cdr3_nt: TGTGCCAGCAGCCCCGACTTGGCGGCGGTCTACGAGCAGTACTTC

v_call: TRBV4-3
j_call: TRBJ2-5
d_call: .
clone_size: .
cdr3_aa: CASSQRGRGETQYF
cdr3_nt: TGCGCCAGCAGCCAAAGAGGTCGGGGGGAGACCCAGTACTTC

v_call: TRBV6-5
j_call: TRBJ1-5
d_call: TRBD1
clone_size: .
cdr3_aa: CASSPGGYNQPQHF
cdr3_nt: TGTGCCAGCAGTCCAGGGGGCTATAATCAGCCCCAGCATTTT

v_call: TRBV5-1
j_call: TRBJ2-5
d_call: .
clone_size: .
cdr3_aa: CASSLEGETQYF
cdr3_nt: TGCGCCAGCAGCTTGGAAGGAGAGACCCAGTACTTC

v_call: TRBV7-2
j_call: TRBJ2-7
d_call: TRBD1
clone_size: .
cdr3_aa: CASSGGQGWGQYF
cdr3_nt: TGTGCCAGCAGTGGTGGACAGGGGTGGGGGCAGTACTTC

v_call: TRBV7-2
j_call: TRBJ2-2
d_call: .
clone_size: .
cdr3_aa: CASSLGAVTNTGELFF
cdr3_nt: TGTGCCAGCAGCTTAGGGGCGGTTACGAACACCGGGGAGCTGTTTTTT

v_call: TRBV5-1
j_call: TRBJ2-1
d_call: TRBD2
clone_size: .
cdr3_aa: CASYGLAGLSYNEQFF
cdr3_nt: TGCGCCAGTTATGGACTAGCGGGATTATCCTACAATGAGCAGTTCTTC

v_call: TRBV7-3
j_call: TRBJ2-7
d_call: .
clone_size: .
cdr3_aa: CASSLNGGPYEQYF
cdr3_nt: TGTGCCAGCAGCCTAAACGGGGGGCCCTACGAGCAGTACTTC

v_call: TRBV5-1
j_call: TRBJ1-3
d_call: .
clone_size: .
cdr3_aa: CASSLQQGTGNTIYF
cdr3_nt: TGCGCCAGCAGCTTACAACAGGGTACTGGAAACACCATATATTTT

v_call: TRBV7-3
j_call: TRBJ1-3
d_call: .
clone_size: .
cdr3_aa: CASSPGPGSGNTIYF
cdr3_nt: TGTGCCAGCAGCCCGGGCCCTGGCTCTGGAAACACCATATATTTT

v_call: TRBV10-3
j_call: TRBJ1-2
d_call: .
clone_size: .
cdr3_aa: CAMFAPGTLYGYTF
cdr3_nt: TGTGCCATGTTCGCCCCAGGGACCCTCTATGGCTACACCTTC

v_call: TRBV11-2
j_call: TRBJ1-4
d_call: .
clone_size: .
cdr3_aa: CASRPQGDEKLFF
cdr3_nt: TGTGCCAGCAGACCCCAAGGGGACGAAAAACTGTTTTTT

v_call: TRBV10-3
j_call: TRBJ2-3
d_call: TRBD2
clone_size: .
cdr3_aa: CAMGGLAGSTDTQYF
cdr3_nt: TGTGCCATGGGGGGACTAGCGGGAAGCACAGATACGCAGTATTTT

v_call: TRBV7-8
j_call: TRBJ2-1
d_call: TRBD2
clone_size: once
cdr3_aa: CASSLLVSGRAHEQFF
cdr3_nt: TGTGCCAGCAGCCTCCTGGTGAGCGGGAGGGCCCATGAGCAGTTCTTC

v_call: TRBV5-1
j_call: TRBJ1-2
d_call: .
clone_size: .
cdr3_aa: CASSLGTELSGYTF
cdr3_nt: TGCGCCAGCAGCTTGGGGACAGAGCTGTCAGGCTACACCTTC

v_call: TRBV14
j_call: TRBJ2-5
d_call: TRBD2
clone_size: .
cdr3_aa: CASSTWTSSFQETQYF
cdr3_nt: TGTGCCAGCAGTACTTGGACTAGCAGCTTCCAAGAGACCCAGTACTTC

v_call: TRBV6-5
j_call: TRBJ1-2
d_call: TRBD1
clone_size: .
cdr3_aa: CASTPGGGDYGYTF
cdr3_nt: TGTGCCAGCACCCCAGGAGGGGGCGACTATGGCTACACCTTC

v_call: TRBV19
j_call: TRBJ2-3
d_call: TRBD2
clone_size: once
cdr3_aa: CASSREGGSSGSTDTQYF
cdr3_nt: TGTGCCAGTAGTAGGGAGGGAGGGTCTAGCGGTAGCACAGATACGCAGTATTTT

v_call: TRBV28
j_call: TRBJ1-1
d_call: .
clone_size: .
cdr3_aa: CASSRGGVSTEAFF
cdr3_nt: TGTGCCAGCAGTCGAGGGGGAGTCAGCACTGAAGCTTTCTTT

v_call: TRBV11-1
j_call: TRBJ2-1
d_call: TRBD2
clone_size: once
cdr3_aa: CASSSWTSGGQGNEQFF
cdr3_nt: TGTGCCAGCAGCTCCTGGACTAGCGGAGGTCAGGGCAATGAGCAGTTCTTC

v_call: TRBV29-1
j_call: TRBJ1-5
d_call: .
clone_size: .
cdr3_aa: CSVDLGGNQPQHF
cdr3_nt: TGCAGCGTTGATTTGGGAGGCAATCAGCCCCAGCATTTT

v_call: TRBV5-6
j_call: TRBJ1-4
d_call: .
clone_size: .
cdr3_aa: CASSFLSRNPRSEKLFF
cdr3_nt: TGTGCCAGCAGCTTTCTGTCTCGGAACCCAAGGAGTGAAAAACTGTTTTTT

v_call: TRBV9
j_call: TRBJ1-2
d_call: .
clone_size: .
cdr3_aa: CASSVDEGPIYGYTF
cdr3_nt: TGTGCCAGCAGCGTAGATGAGGGGCCTATTTATGGCTACACCTTC

v_call: TRBV9
j_call: TRBJ2-7
d_call: .
clone_size: .
cdr3_aa: CASSVGGGKTYEQYF
cdr3_nt: TGTGCCAGCAGCGTAGGTGGCGGGAAAACATACGAGCAGTACTTC

v_call: TRBV7-3
j_call: TRBJ2-7
d_call: .
clone_size: once
cdr3_aa: CASSLNKEYEQYF
cdr3_nt: TGTGCCAGCAGCTTAAACAAAGAATACGAGCAGTACTTC

v_call: TRBV5-1
j_call: TRBJ2-2
d_call: TRBD2
clone_size: .
cdr3_aa: CASSLLVWTRAGELFF
cdr3_nt: TGTGCCAGCAGCCTCTTGGTCTGGACTAGAGCCGGGGAGCTGTTTTTT

v_call: TRBV6-4
j_call: TRBJ2-1
d_call: TRBD2
clone_size: .
cdr3_aa: CASSPSLAGDSEQFF
cdr3_nt: TGTGCCAGCAGTCCTTCTCTAGCGGGAGATAGTGAGCAGTTCTTC

v_call: TRBV5-4
j_call: TRBJ1-2
d_call: .
clone_size: .
cdr3_aa: CASSLDPGGWSYGYTF
cdr3_nt: TGTGCCAGCAGCTTGGATCCGGGGGGTTGGTCCTATGGCTACACCTTC

v_call: TRBV9
j_call: TRBJ1-1
d_call: .
clone_size: few
cdr3_aa: CASSATPGSDTEAFF
cdr3_nt: TGTGCCAGCAGCGCTACCCCCGGGTCAGACACTGAAGCTTTCTTT

v_call: TRBV19
j_call: TRBJ2-3
d_call: .
clone_size: .
cdr3_aa: CASNIQVGTSTDTQYF
cdr3_nt: TGTGCCAGTAATATTCAGGTGGGGACAAGCACAGATACGCAGTATTTT

v_call: TRBV10-3
j_call: TRBJ1-1
d_call: .
clone_size: .
cdr3_aa: CAITDKPNTEAFF
cdr3_nt: TGTGCCATCACCGACAAGCCGAACACTGAAGCTTTCTTT

v_call: TRBV5-4
j_call: TRBJ2-5
d_call: TRBD1
clone_size: .
cdr3_aa: CASSSPDRGQETQYF
cdr3_nt: TGTGCCAGCAGCTCACCGGACAGGGGACAAGAGACCCAGTACTTC

v_call: TRBV1
j_call: TRBJ2-6
d_call: .
clone_size: .
cdr3_aa: CTSSPIRLCRANVLTF
cdr3_nt: TGCACCAGCAGCCCTATTCGTTTGTGTCGGGCCAACGTCCTGACTTTC

v_call: TRBV10-3
j_call: TRBJ2-7
d_call: .
clone_size: .
cdr3_aa: CAISESGGREQYF
cdr3_nt: TGTGCCATCAGTGAGTCAGGGGGGCGCGAGCAGTACTTC

v_call: TRBV11-2
j_call: TRBJ1-5
d_call: TRBD1
clone_size: .
cdr3_aa: CASSNRQGGSNQPQHF
cdr3_nt: TGTGCCAGCAGCAACCGACAGGGAGGCAGCAATCAGCCCCAGCATTTT

v_call: TRBV5-4
j_call: TRBJ2-1
d_call: TRBD2
clone_size: once
cdr3_aa: CASSAPGLAEDEQFF
cdr3_nt: TGTGCCAGCAGCGCCCCGGGACTAGCCGAGGATGAGCAGTTCTTC

v_call: TRBV7-8
j_call: TRBJ2-3
d_call: .
clone_size: .
cdr3_aa: CASSWGSGSTDTQYF
cdr3_nt: TGTGCCAGCAGCTGGGGGTCTGGGAGCACAGATACGCAGTATTTT

v_call: TRBV5-4
j_call: TRBJ1-1
d_call: .
clone_size: .
cdr3_aa: CASSSRGNTEAFF
cdr3_nt: TGTGCCAGCAGCTCCCGAGGGAACACTGAAGCTTTCTTT